The subject of this entry is one T cell receptor (beta chain). This sample stems from a study of immune evolution from preneoplasia to lung adenocarcinoma. CDR3 length: 14 amino acids. Unmatched junction bases numbered 3, after V lost 2 bases and J lost 3 bases. Germline V lookup: CDR1 KGHSH, CDR2 LQKENI. Only in-frame clones appear in the TCRdb table, and some are missing; sequencing was by immunoSEQ multiplex PCR. The sample has some 16,000 clones, less than 90% seen once; the top ten hold approximately 2.8%. The source is a person between 70 and 80 years old with invasive lung adenocarcinoma. The chain carries TRBV18 and TRBJ1-1; 7 nucleotides align to TRBD1. The material sequenced was FFPE invasive lung adenocarcinoma tissue. The CDR3 coding sequence is TGTGCCAGCTCACCAGGGACAGCGGACACTGAAGCTTTCTTT. Protein sequence: CASSPGTADTEAFF.